This TCR beta chain came from a study of cytomegalovirus exposure and HLA in healthy donors. The PCR contained 60 Vbeta and 13 Jbeta primers. This table comes from immunoSEQ multiplex PCR, and its TCRdb copy is limited to in-frame clones, with some not included. The sample shows tens of thousands of clones, approximately 74% of them seen only once. Study-wide points: In a later analysis, common viral pathogens appeared linked to several of the most significant clusters. High specificity and sensitivity for cytomegalovirus status were reported for the classifier.

V was clipped by 7 bases and J by 8 bases, with 14 bases between them. The CDR3 totals 12 residues. Per the germline V gene, CDR1 is MDHEN and CDR2 is SYDVKM. Healthy donors of bone marrow made up the group. In nominal health when sampled, donors likely had unrecorded immune exposures nonetheless. A remark on this clone: Its specificity is unknown.

Input material: PBMCs. This chain uses TRBV28 with TRBJ1-1, with D possibly being TRBD1 (5 bases). The sequence was collected from a woman between 50 and 59 years old in good health and CMV-seropositive. CDR3 protein: CASTPGGPEAFF. CDR3 in DNA: TGTGCCAGCACCCCCGGGGGTCCCGAAGCTTTCTTT.